A selection of T cell receptor beta chains follows, all from one sample in a study of beta chain features in type 1 diabetes. Profiled with immunoSEQ multiplex PCR; TCRdb holds only in-frame clones, not every one. In the table there are about 290,000 clones, about 7.8% of which are singletons. Sequences were obtained from central memory CD4+ T cells from blood. Source of these receptors: a woman aged 18-29 years in good health. The conserved cysteine and the conserved F or W are not part of the CDR3 here. A D gene is named only where the DNA matches it firmly.

>TRBV29-1|TRBD2|TRBJ2-1
SVDRPGGGSNEQF
>TRBV21-1|-|TRBJ2-5
ASTDYRGEETQY
>TRBV18|-|TRBJ2-1
ASSPSGNEQF
>TRBV20-1|-|TRBJ1-4
SANYREKLF
>TRBV14|-|TRBJ1-5
ASSRSGRWPQH
>TRBV28|TRBD2|TRBJ2-3
AVEAGGSTDTQY
>TRBV2|-|TRBJ2-2
ASSEGNTGELF
>TRBV6-1|-|TRBJ2-5
ASTGQTETQY
>TRBV6-5|-|TRBJ1-5
ASSRDSYQPQH
>TRBV18|-|TRBJ2-5
ASSPPTGEETQY
>TRBV7-8|TRBD1|TRBJ2-5
ASSLRTGGARETQY
>TRBV28|TRBD1|TRBJ1-1
ASATGDSLTEAF
>TRBV5-4|-|TRBJ1-6
ASSTRVNSPLH
>TRBV14|TRBD2|TRBJ2-3
ASSRLAGVTDTQY
>TRBV29-1|-|TRBJ2-2
SVGFQQGLNTGELF
>TRBV2|-|TRBJ2-1
AITRDRSWNEQF
>TRBV19|-|TRBJ2-1
ASSIIRGTYNEQF
>TRBV5-1|-|TRBJ1-2
ASSPGSEGYT
>TRBV11-2|-|TRBJ1-1
ASSLAGEDTEAF
>TRBV7-9|-|TRBJ2-6
ASSFPRSGANVLT
>TRBV5-6|TRBD2|TRBJ2-5
ASSLVLAGGIETQY
>TRBV2|-|TRBJ1-2
ASRRDINYGYT